The present T cell receptor beta chain was sequenced within a study of cytomegalovirus exposure and HLA in healthy donors. Germline values: CDR1 SGDLS, CDR2 YYNGEE. Deletions cut 1 base from V and 3 bases from J, with 7 bases between. The CDR3 has 13 amino acids. As for the donors, each was a healthy bone marrow donor. PCR involved 60 Vbeta and 13 Jbeta primers. Produced via immunoSEQ multiplex PCR; TCRdb's table is partial and in-frame only. Found here are roughly 120,000 clones, 80% of them singletons; the top ten hold about 2.5%. V and J are TRBV9 and TRBJ1-2; TRBD1 is a possible D gene (5 bases). The sample taken for sequencing was PBMCs. The sequence was obtained from a man under 40 in good health and CMV-seronegative. CDR3 nucleotide sequence: TGTGCCAGCAGCGTAACAGGTGACTATGGCTACACCTTC. Translation gives CASSVTGDYGYTF.